The rows below give T cell receptor beta chains drawn from one sample of a study of shared clonotypes between healthy human individuals. Profiled with immunoSEQ multiplex PCR; TCRdb holds only in-frame clones, not every one. The sample records approximately 2.3 million clones, approximately 93% being singletons. What was sequenced was naive CD4+ T cells from PBMCs. Receptors were obtained from a man between 18 and 29 years old in good health. Some clones in this sample may be carry-over from other donors' samples. Each CDR3 is given with its conserved first and last residue. Clone sizes are given selectively: once, few, many, or a class where the clone is expanded.

TRBV9,-,TRBJ1-5,CASSVGLGLNQPQHF
TRBV29-1,-,TRBJ2-5,CSVRLGETQYF
TRBV5-4,-,TRBJ1-1,CASRRDGYTEAFF
TRBV5-4,-,TRBJ2-3,CASSSKRDGSTDTQYF
TRBV29-1,-,TRBJ1-2,CSVEADNSYGYTF
TRBV10-1,-,TRBJ2-2,CASSELGRVDTGELFF
TRBV6-1,-,TRBJ2-5,CAGSGWGAKETQYF
TRBV28,-,TRBJ1-2,CASRLGQGVLGYGYTF
TRBV9,-,TRBJ2-5,CASSVGPSEETQYF
TRBV25-1,few,TRBJ1-5,CASSTGQGTQPQHF
TRBV5-1,-,TRBJ1-1,CASSLQGANTEAFF
TRBV28,-,TRBJ2-5,CASSSRDRGGETQYF
TRBV6-6,-,TRBJ1-5,CASSSLLSPQHF
TRBV5-1,-,TRBJ2-7,CASSKAGTSEPYEQYF
TRBV28,once,TRBJ2-7,CASSFGTRQYF
TRBV5-1,-,TRBJ2-5,CASSAAGRGEETQYF
TRBV5-1,-,TRBJ2-3,CATTRGQGDTQYF
TRBV28,-,TRBJ2-2,CASSPPGGRPTGELFF
TRBV11-2,-,TRBJ2-7,CASRRVERLYHF
TRBV2,-,TRBJ2-1,CASSGLAGGNSYNEQFF
TRBV6-6,-,TRBJ2-1,CASSYSNIRSNNEQFF
TRBV11-3,-,TRBJ2-4,CASSSTGGDSVF
TRBV29-1,-,TRBJ2-1,CSAGKSRGVNEQFF
TRBV10-3,-,TRBJ1-5,CAISRDSNQPQHF
TRBV9,-,TRBJ2-5,CASSPGGGAWETQYF